This is a list of T cell receptor beta chains from one sample in a study of T cell responses to AZD1222 COVID-19 vaccine. The method was immunoSEQ multiplex PCR; TCRdb's version includes in-frame clones alone and lacks a portion of them. The table has around 70,000 clones, more than 70% seen once; the top ten hold 7.5% to 9.5%. This specimen consisted of peripheral blood, obtained on day 0 of AZD1222 vaccination. Receptors originate from an adult in good health. The CDR3 runs from the conserved cysteine through the conserved F or W. A D gene is named only where the DNA matches it firmly. Size values are once, few and many counts, or a class for expanded clones, and some rows have none.

. TRBJ2-2 . TRBV5-4 CASSPRANTGELFF TGTGCCAGCAGTCCAAGGGCGAACACCGGGGAGCTGTTTTTT
. TRBJ2-2 . TRBV11-3 CASSSDYYTGELFF TGTGCCAGCAGCTCGGACTATTACACCGGGGAGCTGTTTTTT
TRBD2 TRBJ2-1 . TRBV6-4 CASSEEGLAGNEQFF TGTGCCAGCAGTGAAGAAGGACTAGCGGGAAATGAGCAGTTCTTC
TRBD2 TRBJ2-7 . TRBV28 CASSVGTSGVREQYF TGTGCCAGCAGTGTAGGGACTAGCGGGGTCCGGGAGCAGTACTTC
TRBD1 TRBJ2-5 . TRBV5-1 CASSPTGGKTQYF TGCGCCAGCAGCCCCACAGGGGGAAAGACCCAGTACTTC
. TRBJ2-6 . TRBV7-2 CASSAVANVGANVLTF TGTGCCAGCAGCGCCGTGGCCAATGTGGGGGCCAACGTCCTGACTTTC
. TRBJ1-1 . TRBV7-2 CASSLEQVSGTEAFF TGTGCCAGCAGCTTAGAACAGGTCTCAGGGACTGAAGCTTTCTTT
. TRBJ1-5 once TRBV7-2 CASSLAAGNQPQHF TGTGCCAGCAGCTTAGCCGCGGGGAATCAGCCCCAGCATTTT
TRBD2 TRBJ2-7 . TRBV6-5 CASVAGGPYYEQYF TGTGCCAGTGTAGCGGGAGGGCCCTATTACGAGCAGTACTTC
. TRBJ2-5 . TRBV3-1/TRBV3-2 CASSQDWGTQYF TGTGCCAGCAGCCAAGATTGGGGGACCCAGTACTTC
. TRBJ2-1 . TRBV5-6 CASSPGPNSYNEQFF TGTGCCAGCAGCCCGGGACCCAACTCCTACAATGAGCAGTTCTTC
TRBD2 TRBJ2-1 . TRBV19 CASSIGGRAYNEQFF TGTGCCAGTAGTATTGGCGGGAGGGCGTACAATGAGCAGTTCTTC
. TRBJ2-3 . TRBV6-2/TRBV6-3 CASSYLTASTDTQYF TGTGCCAGCAGTTACTTGACAGCTAGCACAGATACGCAGTATTTT
. TRBJ2-4 . TRBV6-5 CASSYYGSQENIQYF TGTGCCAGCAGTTACTACGGCTCTCAGGAAAACATTCAGTACTTC
. TRBJ1-6 . TRBV27 CASSRPGEGVGSPLHF TGTGCCAGCAGCCGCCCAGGGGAGGGTGTAGGATCACCCCTCCACTTT
. TRBJ1-5 . TRBV28 CASSLSHRQNNQPQHF TGTGCCAGCAGTTTATCCCATCGGCAGAACAATCAGCCCCAGCATTTT
TRBD2 TRBJ2-3 . TRBV5-1 CASSWGLAGTDTQYF TGCGCCAGCAGCTGGGGACTAGCGGGCACAGATACGCAGTATTTT
TRBD1 TRBJ1-2 . TRBV11-2 CASIGGSGYGYTF TGTGCCAGCATAGGGGGCTCCGGCTATGGCTACACCTTC
. TRBJ1-1 . TRBV28 CASSPRGGGPVNTEAFF TGTGCCAGCAGTCCGAGGGGGGGAGGACCTGTGAACACTGAAGCTTTCTTT
. TRBJ1-2 . TRBV5-1 CASSLAWQKYGYTF TGCGCCAGCAGCTTGGCTTGGCAGAAATATGGCTACACCTTC
TRBD2 TRBJ2-3 . TRBV6-1 CASSEVGLAGGGDTQYF TGTGCCAGCAGTGAAGTCGGACTAGCGGGAGGGGGAGATACGCAGTATTTT
TRBD1 TRBJ1-6 . TRBV28 CASSSGTGDNSPLHF TGTGCCAGCAGTTCGGGTACAGGGGACAATTCACCCCTCCACTTT
. TRBJ2-1 once TRBV3-1/TRBV3-2 CASSLLSEGYLTYNEQFF TGTGCCAGCAGCCTTCTCTCAGAGGGCTACCTTACCTACAATGAGCAGTTCTTC
TRBD1 TRBJ1-1 . TRBV5-4 CASSRGRGVNTEAFF TGTGCCAGCAGCAGGGGGCGCGGGGTAAACACTGAAGCTTTCTTT
. TRBJ2-3 few TRBV27 CASSLWSLGVDTQYF TGTGCCAGCAGTTTATGGTCGCTAGGGGTAGATACGCAGTATTTT
. TRBJ2-1 . TRBV4-1 CASSQVAGVDEQFF TGCGCCAGCAGCCAAGTGGCAGGGGTGGATGAGCAGTTCTTC
TRBD1 TRBJ2-4 few TRBV29-1 CSAGTVNIQYF TGCAGCGCTGGGACAGTAAACATTCAGTACTTC
. TRBJ1-4 once TRBV5-1 CASSPDSTNEKLFF TGCGCCAGCAGCCCCGACAGTACTAATGAAAAACTGTTTTTT
. TRBJ1-5 . TRBV19 CASSWGHRNNQPQHF TGTGCCAGTAGTTGGGGGCATCGGAACAATCAGCCCCAGCATTTT
TRBD1 TRBJ1-2 . TRBV6-5 CASSYLSSQGAGGYTF TGTGCCAGCAGTTACCTGAGCTCCCAGGGGGCTGGTGGCTACACCTTC
. TRBJ2-1 few TRBV7-9 CASSTPLSYNEQFF TGTGCCAGCAGCACCCCCCTATCTTACAATGAGCAGTTCTTC
. TRBJ2-1 few TRBV5-1 CASSLDPQGRDEQFF TGCGCCAGCAGCTTGGACCCACAGGGGAGGGATGAGCAGTTCTTC
. TRBJ1-5 . TRBV7-2 CASSLLRQPQHF TGTGCCAGCAGCTTATTGAGACAGCCCCAGCATTTT
. TRBJ1-5 . TRBV27 CASSLGRGNQPQHF TGTGCCAGCAGTTTGGGTAGGGGCAATCAGCCCCAGCATTTT
TRBD2 TRBJ2-1 once TRBV7-3 CASSKMVAGGYNEQFF TGTGCCAGCAGCAAAATGGTAGCGGGAGGGTACAATGAGCAGTTCTTC
TRBD1 TRBJ1-2 . TRBV6-5 CASRQQGGGNGYTF TGTGCCAGCAGACAACAGGGGGGCGGGAATGGCTACACCTTC
. TRBJ2-6 . TRBV24-1 CATSDFGVGSGANVLTF TGTGCCACCAGTGATTTCGGGGTCGGCTCTGGGGCCAACGTCCTGACTTTC
. TRBJ2-3 . TRBV15 CATSRDMVGLRDTQYF TGTGCCACCAGCAGAGATATGGTTGGCCTCAGGGATACGCAGTATTTT
TRBD2 TRBJ2-1 . TRBV7-9 CASSFTSGAYNEQFF TGTGCCAGCAGTTTCACTAGCGGGGCCTACAATGAGCAGTTCTTC
TRBD2 TRBJ2-1 . TRBV24-1 CATSGIGGTKSYNEQFF TGTGCCACCAGTGGGATTGGGGGGACTAAGTCCTACAATGAGCAGTTCTTC
. TRBJ2-1 . TRBV21-1 CASSKVPSGRVNNEQFF TGTGCCAGCAGCAAAGTCCCTAGCGGGAGGGTTAACAATGAGCAGTTCTTC
. TRBJ2-2 . TRBV29-1 CSVRDNRNTGELFF TGCAGCGTCAGGGACAACCGGAACACCGGGGAGCTGTTTTTT
TRBD2 TRBJ2-2 . TRBV19 CASRVLSGSTNTGELFF TGTGCCAGTAGAGTCCTTAGCGGGAGTACTAACACCGGGGAGCTGTTTTTT
. TRBJ1-1 . TRBV5-1 CASSLGGTQNTEAFF TGCGCCAGCAGCTTGGGGGGGACACAGAACACTGAAGCTTTCTTT
. TRBJ2-5 . TRBV24-1 CATSAPGHTQETQYF TGTGCCACCAGTGCCCCGGGACACACACAAGAGACCCAGTACTTC